One sample yielded the 5 T cell receptor beta chains listed below, sequenced in a study of Ad26.COV2.S vaccination and SARS-CoV-2 variants. TCRdb's table, derived via immunoSEQ multiplex PCR, lists solely in-frame clones and lacks some. Of 200,000 to 250,000 clones in the sample, 88% were seen once. Noted treatment: around 19 received Ad26.COV2.S at low or high dose, single or two shots; about 5 received placebo; per-sample allocation not given. Sample collection was performed on day 63 after the first vaccine or placebo injection. The specimen was peripheral blood, collected in a trial of Ad26.COV2.S vaccine versus placebo. These receptor sequences come from a person aged 18 to 65 who received the Ad26.COV2.S COVID-19 vaccine or a placebo.

The rearrangement joins TRBV6-5 to TRBJ2-1; weak D call: TRBD1 (5 bases). CDR3 size: 12 residues. The germline V gene has CDR1 MNHEY and CDR2 SVGAGI. The V end was cut by 6 bases, the J end by 6 bases, with 9 bases between. The CDR3 region is CASRSGRNEQFF. CDR3 bases: TGTGCCAGCAGGTCAGGGCGCAATGAGCAGTTCTTC.

The rearrangement uses TRBV5-4 and TRBJ1-1; 8 bases agree with TRBD1. CDR3 length: 15 amino acids. From germline, CDR1 is SGHNT and CDR2 YYREEE (reference sequence). The V and J ends lost 1 base and 5 bases, in that order; junction bases with no gene match: 7. DNA of the CDR3: TGTGCCAGCAGCTTGAGGAGTCGACAGGGGACTGAAGCTTTCTTT. This sequence encodes CASSLRSRQGTEAFF.

This chain joins TRBV12-3 or TRBV12-4 and TRBJ2-7; possible D gene TRBD1, 6 bases. The CDR3 sequence is 13 residues long. V gave up 6 bases and J gave up 4 bases, with 13 bases separating them. CDR3 loop: CASRPGTSYEQYF. CDR3 sequence (DNA): TGTGCCAGCAGGCCCGGGACATCATACGAGCAGTACTTC.

This rearrangement joins TRBV6-2 or TRBV6-3 to TRBJ2-2, with D unresolved. Germline loops: CDR1 MNHEY, CDR2 SVGEGT. This CDR3 is built from 14 residues. V was pared by 3 bases and J by 5 bases, with 10 bases between. The CDR3 here is CASSYRVGTGELFF. The CDR3 DNA reads as TGTGCCAGCAGTTATAGGGTTGGAACCGGGGAGCTGTTTTTT.

Comments on this clone: The junction shows a germline mismatch at one end, possibly a read error. The J gene is TRBJ2-2, the V gene TRBV7-7; tentative D call: TRBD1 (5 bases). The CDR3 loop spans 15 amino acids. Germline assignment: CDR1 SSHAT and CDR2 FNYEAQ (reference sequence). CDR3 sequence (DNA): TGTGCTAGCAGCTTAGGGGCGGCCGTGGGCGGGGAGCTGTTTTTT. Translating gives CASSLGAAVGGELFF.